This T cell receptor beta chain derives from a study of T cell changes during pregnancy in multiple sclerosis. This CDR3 contains 16 residues. Per germline, CDR1 MDHEN and CDR2 SYDVKM. V lost 3 bases, J lost 0 bases, and 11 bases lay in between. TCRdb keeps only in-frame clones here, not all; method: immunoSEQ multiplex PCR. The sample has approximately 52,000 clones, 85% to 95% seen once. The sample consisted of CD4+ T cells from peripheral blood mononuclear cells, taken in the third trimester of pregnancy. This chain uses TRBV28 with TRBJ2-2; a possible D gene is TRBD1 (5 bases). The TCR comes from a female donor with multiple sclerosis, enrolled in a pregnancy study. CDR3 in DNA: TGTGCCAGCAGTTTGCCTGGGGCGCCGAACACCGGGGAGCTGTTTTTT. Its translation is CASSLPGAPNTGELFF.